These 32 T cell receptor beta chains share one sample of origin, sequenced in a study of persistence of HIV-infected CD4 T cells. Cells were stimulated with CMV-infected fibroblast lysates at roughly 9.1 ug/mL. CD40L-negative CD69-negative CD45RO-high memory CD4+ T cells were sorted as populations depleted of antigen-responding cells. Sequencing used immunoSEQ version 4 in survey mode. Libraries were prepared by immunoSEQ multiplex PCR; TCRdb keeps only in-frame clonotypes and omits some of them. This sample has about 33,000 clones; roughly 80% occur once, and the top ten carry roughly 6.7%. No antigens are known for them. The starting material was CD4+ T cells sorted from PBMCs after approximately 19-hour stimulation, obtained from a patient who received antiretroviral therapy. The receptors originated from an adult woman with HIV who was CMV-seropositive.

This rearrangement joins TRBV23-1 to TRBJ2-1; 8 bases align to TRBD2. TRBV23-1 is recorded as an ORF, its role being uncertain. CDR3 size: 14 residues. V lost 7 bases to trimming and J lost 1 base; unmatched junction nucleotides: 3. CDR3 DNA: TGCGCCAGCACCGGGGGGGGATCCTACAATGAGCAGTTCTTC. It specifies CASTGGGSYNEQFF.

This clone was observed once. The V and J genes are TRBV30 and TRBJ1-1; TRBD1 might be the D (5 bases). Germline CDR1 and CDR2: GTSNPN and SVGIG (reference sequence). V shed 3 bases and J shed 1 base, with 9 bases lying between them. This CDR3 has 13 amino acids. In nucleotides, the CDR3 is TGTGCCTGGAGGCAGGGCCCGAACACTGAAGCTTTCTTT. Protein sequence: CAWRQGPNTEAFF.

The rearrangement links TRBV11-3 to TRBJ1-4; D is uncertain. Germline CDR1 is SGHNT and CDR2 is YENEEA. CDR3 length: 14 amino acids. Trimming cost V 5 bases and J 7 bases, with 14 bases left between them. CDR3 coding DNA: TGTGCCAGCAGCATTGTGAGAACGGGTGAAAAACTGTTTTTT. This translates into CASSIVRTGEKLFF.

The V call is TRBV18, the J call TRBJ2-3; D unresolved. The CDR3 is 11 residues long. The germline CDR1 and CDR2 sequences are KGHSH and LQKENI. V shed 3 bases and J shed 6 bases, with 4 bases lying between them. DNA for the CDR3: TGTGCCAGCTCACCCCGGGATACGCAGTATTTT. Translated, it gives CASSPRDTQYF.

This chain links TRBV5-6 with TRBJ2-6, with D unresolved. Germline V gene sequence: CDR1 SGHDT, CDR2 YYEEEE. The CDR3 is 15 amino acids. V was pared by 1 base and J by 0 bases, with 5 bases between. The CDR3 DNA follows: TGTGCCAGCAGCTTGCCAGGCTCTGGGGCCAACGTCCTGACTTTC. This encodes CASSLPGSGANVLTF.

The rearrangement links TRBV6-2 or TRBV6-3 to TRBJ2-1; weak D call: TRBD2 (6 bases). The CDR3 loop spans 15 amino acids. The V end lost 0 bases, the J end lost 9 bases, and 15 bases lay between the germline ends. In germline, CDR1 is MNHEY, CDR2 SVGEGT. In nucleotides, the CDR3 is TGTGCCAGCAGTTACTCGACGGTCCGGGGGAGTGAGCAGTTCTTC. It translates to CASSYSTVRGSEQFF.

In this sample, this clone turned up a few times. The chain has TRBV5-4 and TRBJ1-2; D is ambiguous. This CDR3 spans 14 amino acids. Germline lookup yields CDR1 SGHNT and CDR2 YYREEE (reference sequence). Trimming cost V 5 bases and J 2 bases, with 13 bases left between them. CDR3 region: CASSNPVGNYGYTF. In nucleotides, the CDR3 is TGTGCCAGCAGTAACCCAGTGGGAAACTATGGCTACACCTTC.

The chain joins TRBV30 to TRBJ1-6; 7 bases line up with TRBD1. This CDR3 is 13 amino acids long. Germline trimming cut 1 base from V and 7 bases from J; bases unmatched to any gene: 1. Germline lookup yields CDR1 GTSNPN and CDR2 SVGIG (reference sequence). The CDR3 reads CAWSEQGNSPLHF. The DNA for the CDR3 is TGTGCCTGGAGTGAACAGGGGAATTCACCCCTCCACTTT.

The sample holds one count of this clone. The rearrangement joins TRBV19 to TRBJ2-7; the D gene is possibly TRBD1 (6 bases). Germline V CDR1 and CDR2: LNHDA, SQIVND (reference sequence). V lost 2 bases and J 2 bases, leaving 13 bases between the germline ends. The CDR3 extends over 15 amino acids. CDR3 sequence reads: CASSINTDRPYEQYF. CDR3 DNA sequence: TGTGCCAGTAGTATAAATACGGACAGACCCTACGAGCAGTACTTC. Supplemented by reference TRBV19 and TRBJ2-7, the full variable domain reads DGGITQSPKYLFRKEGQNVTLSCEQNLNHDAMYWYRQDPGQGLRLIYYSQIVNDFQKGDIAEGYSVSREKKESFPLTVTSAQKNPTAFYLCASSINTDRPYEQYFGPGTRLTVT.

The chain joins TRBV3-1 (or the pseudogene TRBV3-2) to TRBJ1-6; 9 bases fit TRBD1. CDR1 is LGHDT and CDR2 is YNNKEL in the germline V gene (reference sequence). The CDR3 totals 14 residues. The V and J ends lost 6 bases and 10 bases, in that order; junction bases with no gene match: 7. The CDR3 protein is CASRTGQGGSPLHF. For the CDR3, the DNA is TGTGCCAGCAGGACGGGACAGGGAGGGTCACCCCTCCACTTT.

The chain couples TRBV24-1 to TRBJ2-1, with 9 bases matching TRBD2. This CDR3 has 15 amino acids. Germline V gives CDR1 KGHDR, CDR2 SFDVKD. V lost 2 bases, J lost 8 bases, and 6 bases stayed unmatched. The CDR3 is CATSDSGGRAYEQFF. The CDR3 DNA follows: TGTGCCACCAGTGATTCGGGCGGGAGGGCCTATGAGCAGTTCTTC.

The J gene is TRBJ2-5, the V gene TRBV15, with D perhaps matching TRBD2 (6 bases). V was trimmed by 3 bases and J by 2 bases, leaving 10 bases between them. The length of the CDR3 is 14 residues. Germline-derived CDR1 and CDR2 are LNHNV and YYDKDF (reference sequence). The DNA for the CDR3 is TGTGCCACCAGCAGTATGGCGGGGCAAGAGACCCAGTACTTC. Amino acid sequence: CATSSMAGQETQYF.

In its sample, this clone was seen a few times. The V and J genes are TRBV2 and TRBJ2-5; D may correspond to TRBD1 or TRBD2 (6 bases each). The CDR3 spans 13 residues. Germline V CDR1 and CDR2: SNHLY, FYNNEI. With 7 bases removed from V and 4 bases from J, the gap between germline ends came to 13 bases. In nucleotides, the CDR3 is TGTGCCAGCAACGGGGGCTGGGGAGAGACCCAGTACTTC. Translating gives CASNGGWGETQYF.

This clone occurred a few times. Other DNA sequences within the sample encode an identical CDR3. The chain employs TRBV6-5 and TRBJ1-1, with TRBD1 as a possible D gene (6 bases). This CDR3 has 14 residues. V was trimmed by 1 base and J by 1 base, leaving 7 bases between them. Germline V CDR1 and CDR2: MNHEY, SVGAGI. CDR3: CASSYLQGNTEAFF. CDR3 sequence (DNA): TGTGCCAGCAGTTACTTACAGGGGAACACTGAAGCTTTCTTT.

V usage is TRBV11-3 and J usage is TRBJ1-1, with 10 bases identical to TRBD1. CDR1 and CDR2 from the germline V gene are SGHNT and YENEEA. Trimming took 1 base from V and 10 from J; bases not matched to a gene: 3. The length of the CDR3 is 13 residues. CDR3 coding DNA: TGTGCCAGCAGCTTAGGTAGGGACAGGGGAGCTTTCTTT. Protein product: CASSLGRDRGAFF.

The CDR3 DNA reads as TGCGCCAGCAGCCAAGATCGACTTCGCCAAGAGACCCAGTACTTC. This encodes CASSQDRLRQETQYF. The chain has TRBV4-3 and TRBJ2-5; D is unresolved. The CDR3 covers 15 residues. Looked up from germline, CDR1 is LGHNA and CDR2 is YSLEER. Between the trimmed V and J ends, which lost 0 bases and 1 base, there was a span of 9 bases.

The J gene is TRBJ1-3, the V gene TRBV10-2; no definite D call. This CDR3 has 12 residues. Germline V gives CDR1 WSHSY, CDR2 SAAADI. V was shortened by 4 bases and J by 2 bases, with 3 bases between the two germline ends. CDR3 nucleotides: TGCGCCAGCAGTGTACCTGGAAACACCATATATTTT. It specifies CASSVPGNTIYF.

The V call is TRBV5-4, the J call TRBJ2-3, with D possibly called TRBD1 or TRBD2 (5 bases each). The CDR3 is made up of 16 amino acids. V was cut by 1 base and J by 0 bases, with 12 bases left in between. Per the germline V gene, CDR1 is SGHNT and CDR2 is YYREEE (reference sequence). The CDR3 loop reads CASSLPGQTSTDTQYF. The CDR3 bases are TGTGCCAGCAGCTTGCCGGGGCAAACAAGCACAGATACGCAGTATTTT.

CDR3 sequence reads: CSVDRGTNYGYTF. In nucleotides, the CDR3 is TGCAGCGTTGACCGGGGGACTAACTATGGCTACACCTTC. The chain recombines TRBV29-1 with TRBJ1-2, with D perhaps TRBD1 (5 bases). The CDR3 spans 13 residues. Germline CDR1 and CDR2: SQVTM and ANQGSEA. V was clipped by 3 bases and J by 0 bases, with 8 bases between them.

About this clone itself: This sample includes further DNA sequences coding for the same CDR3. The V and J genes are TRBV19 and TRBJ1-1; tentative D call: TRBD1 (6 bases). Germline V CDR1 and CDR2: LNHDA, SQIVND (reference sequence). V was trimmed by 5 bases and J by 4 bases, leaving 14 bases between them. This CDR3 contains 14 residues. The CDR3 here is CASSSRTEGTEAFF. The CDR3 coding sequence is TGTGCCAGTAGTTCCCGGACAGAGGGCACTGAAGCTTTCTTT.

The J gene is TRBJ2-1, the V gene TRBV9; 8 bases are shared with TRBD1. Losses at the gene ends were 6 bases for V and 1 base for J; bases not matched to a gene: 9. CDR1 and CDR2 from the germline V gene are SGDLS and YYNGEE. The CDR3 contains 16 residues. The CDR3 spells CASNPTGGLSYNEQFF. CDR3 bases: TGTGCCAGCAACCCCACAGGGGGACTTTCCTACAATGAGCAGTTCTTC.

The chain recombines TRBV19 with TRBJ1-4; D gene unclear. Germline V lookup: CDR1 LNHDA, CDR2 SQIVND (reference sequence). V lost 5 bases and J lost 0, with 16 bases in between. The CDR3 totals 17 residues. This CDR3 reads CASSRSWTAATNEKLFF. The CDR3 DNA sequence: TGTGCCAGTAGTCGTAGTTGGACGGCTGCAACTAATGAAAAACTGTTTTTT.

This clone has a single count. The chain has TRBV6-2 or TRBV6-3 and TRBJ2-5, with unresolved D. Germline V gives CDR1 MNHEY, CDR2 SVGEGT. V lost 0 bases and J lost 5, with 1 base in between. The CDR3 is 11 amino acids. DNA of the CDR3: TGTGCCAGCAGTTACTCGGAGACCCAGTACTTC. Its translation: CASSYSETQYF.

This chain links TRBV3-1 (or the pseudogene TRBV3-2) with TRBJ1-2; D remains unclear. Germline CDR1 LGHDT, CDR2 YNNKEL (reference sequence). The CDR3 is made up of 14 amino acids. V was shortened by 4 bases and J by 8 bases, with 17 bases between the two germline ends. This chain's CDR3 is CASSLFGGKEGYTF. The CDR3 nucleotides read TGTGCCAGCAGCCTGTTTGGAGGGAAGGAGGGCTACACCTTC.

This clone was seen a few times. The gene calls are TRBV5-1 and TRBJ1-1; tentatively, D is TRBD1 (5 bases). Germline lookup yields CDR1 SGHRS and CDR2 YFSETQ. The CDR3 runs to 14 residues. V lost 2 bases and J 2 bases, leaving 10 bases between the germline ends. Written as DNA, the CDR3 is TGCGCCAGCAGCTTAGGGGAGGTTAACACTGAAGCTTTCTTT. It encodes CASSLGEVNTEAFF.

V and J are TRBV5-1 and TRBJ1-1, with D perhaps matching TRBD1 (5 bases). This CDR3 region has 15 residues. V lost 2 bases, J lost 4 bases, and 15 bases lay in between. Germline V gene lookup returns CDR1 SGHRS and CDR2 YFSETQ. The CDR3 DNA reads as TGCGCCAGCAGCTTTGGAACAGGAGAGTTCACTGAAGCTTTCTTT. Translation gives CASSFGTGEFTEAFF.

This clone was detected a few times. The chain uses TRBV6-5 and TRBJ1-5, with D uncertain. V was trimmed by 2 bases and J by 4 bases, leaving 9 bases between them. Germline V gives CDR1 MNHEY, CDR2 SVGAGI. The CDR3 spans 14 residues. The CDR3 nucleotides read TGTGCCAGCAGTTACATAGGATATAATCAGCCCCAGCATTTT. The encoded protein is CASSYIGYNQPQHF.

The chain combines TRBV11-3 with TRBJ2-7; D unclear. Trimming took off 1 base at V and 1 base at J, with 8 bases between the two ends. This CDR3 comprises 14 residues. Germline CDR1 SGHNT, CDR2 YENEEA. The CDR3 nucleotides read TGTGCCAGCAGCTTAGTAGGCAGGTCCTACGAGCAGTACTTC. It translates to CASSLVGRSYEQYF.

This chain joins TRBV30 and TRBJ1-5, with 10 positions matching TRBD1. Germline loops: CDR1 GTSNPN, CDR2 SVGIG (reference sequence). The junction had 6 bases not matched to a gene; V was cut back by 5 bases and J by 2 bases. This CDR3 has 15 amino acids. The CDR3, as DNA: TGTGCCTGGGGGACCGGGACAGGGGGCAATCAGCCCCAGCATTTT. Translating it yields CAWGTGTGGNQPQHF.

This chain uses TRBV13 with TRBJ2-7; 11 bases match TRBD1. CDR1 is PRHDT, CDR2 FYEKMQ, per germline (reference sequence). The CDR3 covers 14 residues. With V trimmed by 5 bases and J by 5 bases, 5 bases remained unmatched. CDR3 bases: TGTGCCAGCAGCCCGCGGGACAGGGGGGACGAGCAGTACTTC. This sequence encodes CASSPRDRGDEQYF.

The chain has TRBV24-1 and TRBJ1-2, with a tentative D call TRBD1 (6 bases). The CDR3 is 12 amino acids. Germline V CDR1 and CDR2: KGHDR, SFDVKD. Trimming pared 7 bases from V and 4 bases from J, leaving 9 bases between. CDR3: CATSQGSYGYTF. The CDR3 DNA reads TGTGCCACCAGCCAGGGGTCCTATGGCTACACCTTC.

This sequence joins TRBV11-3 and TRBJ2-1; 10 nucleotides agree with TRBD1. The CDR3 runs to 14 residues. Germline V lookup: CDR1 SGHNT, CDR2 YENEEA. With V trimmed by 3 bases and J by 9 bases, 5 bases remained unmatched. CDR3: CASSFGQGGGEQFF. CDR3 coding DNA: TGTGCCAGCAGCTTTGGACAGGGGGGAGGTGAGCAGTTCTTC.